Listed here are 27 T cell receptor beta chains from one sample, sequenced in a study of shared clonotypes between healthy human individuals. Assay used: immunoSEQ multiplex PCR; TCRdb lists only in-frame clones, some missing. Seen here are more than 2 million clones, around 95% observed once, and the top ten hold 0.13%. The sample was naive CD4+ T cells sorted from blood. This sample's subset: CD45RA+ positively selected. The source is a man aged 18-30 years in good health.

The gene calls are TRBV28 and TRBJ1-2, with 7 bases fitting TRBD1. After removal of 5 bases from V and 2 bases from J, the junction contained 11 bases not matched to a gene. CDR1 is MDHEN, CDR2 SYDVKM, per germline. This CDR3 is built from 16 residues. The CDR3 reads CASSTRGGGLNYGYTF. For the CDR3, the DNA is TGTGCCAGCAGTACCCGTGGAGGGGGCCTAAACTATGGCTACACCTTC.

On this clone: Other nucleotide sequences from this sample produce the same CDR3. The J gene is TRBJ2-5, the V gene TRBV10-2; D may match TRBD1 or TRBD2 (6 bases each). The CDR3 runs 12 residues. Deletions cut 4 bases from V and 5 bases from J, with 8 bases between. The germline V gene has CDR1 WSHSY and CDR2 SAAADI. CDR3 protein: CASSGGGETQYF. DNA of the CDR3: TGCGCCAGCAGTGGAGGGGGGGAGACCCAGTACTTC.

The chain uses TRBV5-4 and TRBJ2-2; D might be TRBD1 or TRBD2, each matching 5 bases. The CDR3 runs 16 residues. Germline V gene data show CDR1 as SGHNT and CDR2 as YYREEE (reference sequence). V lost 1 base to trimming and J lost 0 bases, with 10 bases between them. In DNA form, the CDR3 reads TGTGCCAGCAGCTTGATCGGGGCCACGAACACCGGGGAGCTGTTTTTT. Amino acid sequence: CASSLIGATNTGELFF.

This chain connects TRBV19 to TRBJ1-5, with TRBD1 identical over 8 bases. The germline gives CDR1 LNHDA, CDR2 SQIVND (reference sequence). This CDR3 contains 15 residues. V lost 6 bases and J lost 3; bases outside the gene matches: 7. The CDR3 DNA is TGTGCCAGTAGGAACCAGGGGGCGGACAATCAGCCCCAGCATTTT. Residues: CASRNQGADNQPQHF. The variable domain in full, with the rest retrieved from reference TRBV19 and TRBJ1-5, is DGGITQSPKYLFRKEGQNVTLSCEQNLNHDAMYWYRQDPGQGLRLIYYSQIVNDFQKGDIAEGYSVSREKKESFPLTVTSAQKNPTAFYLCASRNQGADNQPQHFGDGTRLSIL.

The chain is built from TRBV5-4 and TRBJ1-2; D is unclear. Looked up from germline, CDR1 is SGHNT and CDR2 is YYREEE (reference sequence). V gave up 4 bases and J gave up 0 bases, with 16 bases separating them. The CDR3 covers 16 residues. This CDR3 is CASSRPQTESNYGYTF. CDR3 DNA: TGTGCCAGCAGCCGCCCCCAGACGGAATCTAACTATGGCTACACCTTC.

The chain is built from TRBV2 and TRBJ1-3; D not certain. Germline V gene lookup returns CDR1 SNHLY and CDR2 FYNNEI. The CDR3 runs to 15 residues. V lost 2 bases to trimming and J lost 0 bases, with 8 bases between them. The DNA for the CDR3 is TGTGCCAGCAGTGAACAGTTGGGCTCTGGAAACACCATATATTTT. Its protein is CASSEQLGSGNTIYF.

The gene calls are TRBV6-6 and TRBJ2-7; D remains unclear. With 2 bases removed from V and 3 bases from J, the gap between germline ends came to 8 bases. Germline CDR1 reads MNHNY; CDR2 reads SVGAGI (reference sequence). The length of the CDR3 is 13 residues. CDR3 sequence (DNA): TGTGCCAGCAGTTACGCGGTTGACTACGAGCAGTACTTC. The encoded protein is CASSYAVDYEQYF.

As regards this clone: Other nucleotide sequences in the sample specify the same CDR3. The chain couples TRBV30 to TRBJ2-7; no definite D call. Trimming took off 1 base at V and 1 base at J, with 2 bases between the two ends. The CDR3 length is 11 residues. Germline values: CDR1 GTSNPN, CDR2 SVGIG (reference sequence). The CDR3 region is CAWSGSYEQYF. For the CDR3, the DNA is TGTGCCTGGAGTGGATCCTACGAGCAGTACTTC.

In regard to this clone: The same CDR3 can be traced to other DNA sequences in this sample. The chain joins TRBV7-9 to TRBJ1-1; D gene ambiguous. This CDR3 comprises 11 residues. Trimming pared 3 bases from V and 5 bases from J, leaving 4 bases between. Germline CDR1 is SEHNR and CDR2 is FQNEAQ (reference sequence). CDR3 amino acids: CASSFLTEAFF. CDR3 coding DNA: TGTGCCAGCAGCTTTTTAACTGAAGCTTTCTTT.

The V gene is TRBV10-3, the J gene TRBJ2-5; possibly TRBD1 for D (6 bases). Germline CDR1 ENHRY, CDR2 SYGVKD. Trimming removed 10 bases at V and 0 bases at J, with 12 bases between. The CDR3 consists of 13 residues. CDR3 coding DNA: TGTGCCACCAACCGGGACAACCAAGAGACCCAGTACTTC. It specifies CATNRDNQETQYF.

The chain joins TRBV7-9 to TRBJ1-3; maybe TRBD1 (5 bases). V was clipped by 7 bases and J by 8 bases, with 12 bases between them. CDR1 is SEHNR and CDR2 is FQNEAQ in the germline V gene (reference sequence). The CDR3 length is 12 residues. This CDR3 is CASTQAGHTIYF. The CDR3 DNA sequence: TGTGCCAGCACACAGGCGGGTCACACCATATATTTT.

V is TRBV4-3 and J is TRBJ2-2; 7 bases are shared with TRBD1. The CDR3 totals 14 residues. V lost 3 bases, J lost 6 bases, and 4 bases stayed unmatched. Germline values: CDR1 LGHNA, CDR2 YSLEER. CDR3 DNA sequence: TGCGCCAGCAGCCAGCGACAGGGTCCCGGGGAGCTGTTTTTT. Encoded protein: CASSQRQGPGELFF.

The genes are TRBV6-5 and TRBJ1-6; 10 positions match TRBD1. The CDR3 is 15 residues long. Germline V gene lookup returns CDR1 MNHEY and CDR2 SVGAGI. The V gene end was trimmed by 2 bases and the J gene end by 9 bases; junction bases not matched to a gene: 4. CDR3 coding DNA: TGTGCCAGCAGTTACGACAGGGGGCCTGGTTCACCCCTCCACTTT. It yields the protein CASSYDRGPGSPLHF.

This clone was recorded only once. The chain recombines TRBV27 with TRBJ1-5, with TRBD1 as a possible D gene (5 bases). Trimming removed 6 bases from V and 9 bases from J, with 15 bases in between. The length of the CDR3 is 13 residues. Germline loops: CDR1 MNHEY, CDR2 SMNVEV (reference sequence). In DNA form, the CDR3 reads TGTGCCAGCAGGCGACAGTTTTTAGGGCCCCAGCATTTT. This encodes CASRRQFLGPQHF.

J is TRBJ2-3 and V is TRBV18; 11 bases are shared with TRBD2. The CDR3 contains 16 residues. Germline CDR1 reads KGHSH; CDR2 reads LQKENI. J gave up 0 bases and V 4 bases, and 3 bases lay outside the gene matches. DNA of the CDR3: TGTGCCAGCTCACTTAGGACTAGCGGGAGCACAGATACGCAGTATTTT. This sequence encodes CASSLRTSGSTDTQYF.

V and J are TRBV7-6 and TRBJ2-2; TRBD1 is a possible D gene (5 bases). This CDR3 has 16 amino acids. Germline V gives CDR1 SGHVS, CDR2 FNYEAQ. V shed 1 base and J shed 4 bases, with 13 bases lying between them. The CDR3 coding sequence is TGTGCCAGCAGCTTAGGGTTCGGTAGGGGCACCGGGGAGCTGTTTTTT. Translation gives CASSLGFGRGTGELFF. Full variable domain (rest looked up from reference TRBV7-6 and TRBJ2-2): GAGVSQSPRYKVTKRGQDVALRCDPISGHVSLYWYRQALGQGPEFLTYFNYEAQQDKSGLPNDRFSAERPEGSISTLTIQRTEQRDSAMYRCASSLGFGRGTGELFFGEGSRLTVL.

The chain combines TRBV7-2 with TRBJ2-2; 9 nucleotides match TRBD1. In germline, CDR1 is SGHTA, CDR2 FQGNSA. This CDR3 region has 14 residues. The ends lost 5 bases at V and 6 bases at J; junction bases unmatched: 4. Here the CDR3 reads CASSARQGAGELFF. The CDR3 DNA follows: TGTGCCAGCAGCGCACGACAGGGGGCCGGGGAGCTGTTTTTT.

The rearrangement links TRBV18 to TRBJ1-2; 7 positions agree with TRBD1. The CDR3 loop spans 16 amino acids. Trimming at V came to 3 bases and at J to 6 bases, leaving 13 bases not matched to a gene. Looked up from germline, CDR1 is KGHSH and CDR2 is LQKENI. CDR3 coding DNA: TGTGCCAGCTCACCGGGACAGTCCGGGCTATTCGATGGCTACACCTTC. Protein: CASSPGQSGLFDGYTF.

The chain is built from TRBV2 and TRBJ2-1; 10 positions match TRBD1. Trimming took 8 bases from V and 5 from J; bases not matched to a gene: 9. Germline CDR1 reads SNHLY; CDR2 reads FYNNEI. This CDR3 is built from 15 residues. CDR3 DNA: TGTGCCAGCCGCTACTCCGGGACAGGGGACAATGAGCAGTTCTTC. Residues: CASRYSGTGDNEQFF.

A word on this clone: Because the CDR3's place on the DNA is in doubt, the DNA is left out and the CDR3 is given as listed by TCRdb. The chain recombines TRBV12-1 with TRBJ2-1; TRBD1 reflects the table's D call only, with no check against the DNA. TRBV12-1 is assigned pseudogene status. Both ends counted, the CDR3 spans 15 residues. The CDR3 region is CASSFFGQGSCEQFF.

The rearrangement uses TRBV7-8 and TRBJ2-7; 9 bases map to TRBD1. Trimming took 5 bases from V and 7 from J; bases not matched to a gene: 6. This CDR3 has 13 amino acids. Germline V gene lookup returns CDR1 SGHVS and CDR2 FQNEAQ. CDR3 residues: CASSDWTGEEQYF. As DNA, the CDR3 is TGTGCCAGCAGCGACTGGACAGGGGAAGAGCAGTACTTC.

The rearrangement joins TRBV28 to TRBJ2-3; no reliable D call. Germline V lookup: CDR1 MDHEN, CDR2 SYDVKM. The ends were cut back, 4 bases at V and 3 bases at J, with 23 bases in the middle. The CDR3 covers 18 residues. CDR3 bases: TGTGCCAGCAGTTCCCGCCTCGGCCCCTTTCATGCGACAGATACGCAGTATTTT. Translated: CASSSRLGPFHATDTQYF.

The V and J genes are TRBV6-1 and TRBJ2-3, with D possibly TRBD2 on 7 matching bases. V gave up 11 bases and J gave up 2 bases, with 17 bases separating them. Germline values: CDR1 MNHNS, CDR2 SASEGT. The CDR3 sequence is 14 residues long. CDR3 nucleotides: TGTGCCTCAGGGGAGGGGTGGGTCACAGATACGCAGTATTTT. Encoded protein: CASGEGWVTDTQYF.

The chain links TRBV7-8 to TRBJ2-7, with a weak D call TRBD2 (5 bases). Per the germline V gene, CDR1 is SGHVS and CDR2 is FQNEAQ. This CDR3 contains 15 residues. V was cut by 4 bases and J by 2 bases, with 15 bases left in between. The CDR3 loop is CASSSDSLGPYEQYF. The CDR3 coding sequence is TGTGCCAGCAGCTCGGACTCTCTCGGGCCCTACGAGCAGTACTTC.

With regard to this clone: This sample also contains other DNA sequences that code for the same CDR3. The CDR3 here is CASSPGGTSSYEQYF. The CDR3 region has the DNA TGTGCCAGCAGCCCAGGGGGGACTAGCTCCTACGAGCAGTACTTC. The chain is built from TRBV7-9 and TRBJ2-7; D perhaps matches TRBD2 (8 bases). CDR3 length: 15 residues. From germline, CDR1 is SEHNR and CDR2 FQNEAQ (reference sequence). With 5 bases removed from V and 0 bases from J, the gap between germline ends came to 14 bases.

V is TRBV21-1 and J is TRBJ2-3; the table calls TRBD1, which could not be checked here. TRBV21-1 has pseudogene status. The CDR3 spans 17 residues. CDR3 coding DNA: TGTGCCAGCAGCAAATTTCTGGCGGGACAGGGTAAAGATACGCAGTATTTT. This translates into CASSKFLAGQGKDTQYF.

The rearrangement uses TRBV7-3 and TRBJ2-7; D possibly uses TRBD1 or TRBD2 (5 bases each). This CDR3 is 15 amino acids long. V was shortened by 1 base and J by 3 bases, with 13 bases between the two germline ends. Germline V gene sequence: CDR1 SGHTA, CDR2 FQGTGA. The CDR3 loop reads CASSLIGDPNYEQYF. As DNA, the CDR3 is TGTGCCAGCAGCTTAATAGGGGACCCCAACTACGAGCAGTACTTC.